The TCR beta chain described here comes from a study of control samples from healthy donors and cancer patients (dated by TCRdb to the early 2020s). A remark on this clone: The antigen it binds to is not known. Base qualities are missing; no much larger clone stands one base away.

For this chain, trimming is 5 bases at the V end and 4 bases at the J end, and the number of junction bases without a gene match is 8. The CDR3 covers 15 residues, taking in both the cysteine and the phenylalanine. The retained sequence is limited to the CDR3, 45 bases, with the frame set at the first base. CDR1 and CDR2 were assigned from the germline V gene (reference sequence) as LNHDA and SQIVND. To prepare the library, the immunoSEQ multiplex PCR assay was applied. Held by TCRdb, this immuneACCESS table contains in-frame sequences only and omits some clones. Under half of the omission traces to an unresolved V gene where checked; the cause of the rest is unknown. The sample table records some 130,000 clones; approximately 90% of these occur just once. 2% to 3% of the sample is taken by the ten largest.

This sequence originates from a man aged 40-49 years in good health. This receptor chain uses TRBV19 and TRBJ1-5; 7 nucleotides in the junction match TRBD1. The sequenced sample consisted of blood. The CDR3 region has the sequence CASSPGWTGNQPQHF. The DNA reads TGTGCCAGTAGTCCCGGTTGGACAGGTAATCAGCCCCAGCATTTT. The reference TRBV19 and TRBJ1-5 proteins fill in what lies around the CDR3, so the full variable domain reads DGGITQSPKYLFRKEGQNVTLSCEQNLNHDAMYWYRQDPGQGLRLIYYSQIVNDFQKGDIAEGYSVSREKKESFPLTVTSAQKNPTAFYLCASSPGWTGNQPQHFGDGTRLSIL.